The 5 T cell receptor beta chains below were found in one sample sequenced in a study of blood T cell repertoires in COVID-19. Clones were read by immunoSEQ multiplex PCR, and TCRdb kept only the in-frame ones, dropping some. The data show around 140,000 clones, with 85% to 90% seen just once and about 6.5% held by the top ten. The sample was peripheral blood. The receptors were gathered from a man aged 80 or over with acute or convalescent COVID-19.

The rearrangement joins TRBV4-1 to TRBJ2-5, with D possibly being TRBD2 (6 bases). V gave up 4 bases and J gave up 4 bases, with 16 bases separating them. CDR3 length: 15 amino acids. Germline CDR1 and CDR2: MGHRA and YSYEKL. CDR3 loop: CASSPLTSSRETQYF. Written as DNA, the CDR3 is TGCGCCAGCAGCCCTCTGACTAGTAGTCGAGAGACCCAGTACTTC.

The chain joins TRBV6-6 to TRBJ1-3; D not certain. CDR1 MNHNY and CDR2 SVGAGI come from the germline V gene (reference sequence). Trimming shortened V by 5 bases and J by 0 bases, and 11 bases separated the two germline ends. The CDR3 is 15 residues long. This CDR3 is CASSKGLISGNTIYF. CDR3 nucleotides: TGTGCCAGCAGTAAAGGACTGATCTCTGGAAACACCATATATTTT.

V gene TRBV6-5 combines with J gene TRBJ1-2; D is unresolved. The CDR3 is 13 residues long. Germline CDR1 and CDR2: MNHEY and SVGAGI. V shed 5 bases and J shed 4 bases, with 11 bases lying between them. In DNA form, the CDR3 reads TGTGCCAGCAGTAATAGACAAAGCTATGGCTACACCTTC. It yields the protein CASSNRQSYGYTF.

The chain employs TRBV10-1 and TRBJ2-1; 12 bases agree with TRBD1. Trimming removed 6 bases from V and 7 bases from J; junction bases left unmatched: 19. CDR3 length equals 19 residues. In germline, CDR1 is WNHNN, CDR2 SYGVQD (reference sequence). The CDR3 reads CASSGIPGQGAQSRNEQFF. The CDR3 DNA follows: TGCGCCAGCAGCGGTATACCGGGACAGGGGGCGCAGAGCAGAAATGAGCAGTTCTTC.

V usage is TRBV5-1 and J usage is TRBJ2-1; 15 bases match TRBD2. CDR3 size: 14 residues. The V gene's germline CDR1 is SGHRS and CDR2 YFSETQ. V trimming: 4 bases; J trimming: 16 bases; junction bases outside the gene matches: 9. DNA for the CDR3: TGCGCCAGCAGCCTTCGGACTAGCGGGGGGGCGACTTTCTTC. This codes for CASSLRTSGGATFF. The variable domain in full, completed from reference TRBV5-1 and TRBJ2-1, reads KAGVTQTPRYLIKTRGQQVTLSCSPISGHRSVSWYQQTPGQGLQFLFEYFSETQRNKGNFPGRFSGRQFSNSRSEMNVSTLELGDSALYLCASSLRTSGGATFFGPGTRLTVL.